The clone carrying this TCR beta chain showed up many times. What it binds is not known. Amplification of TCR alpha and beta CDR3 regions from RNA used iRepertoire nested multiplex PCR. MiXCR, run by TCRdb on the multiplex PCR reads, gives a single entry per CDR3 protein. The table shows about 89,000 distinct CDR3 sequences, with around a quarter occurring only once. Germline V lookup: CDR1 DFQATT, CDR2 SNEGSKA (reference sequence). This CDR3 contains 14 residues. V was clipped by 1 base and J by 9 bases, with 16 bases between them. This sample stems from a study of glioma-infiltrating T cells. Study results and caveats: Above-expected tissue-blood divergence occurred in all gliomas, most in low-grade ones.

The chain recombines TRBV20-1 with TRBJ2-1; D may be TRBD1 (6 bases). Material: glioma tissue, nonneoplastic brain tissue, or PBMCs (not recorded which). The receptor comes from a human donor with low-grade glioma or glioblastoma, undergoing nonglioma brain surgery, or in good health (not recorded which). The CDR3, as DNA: TGCAGTGCTAGAGTAAGACAGGCTCGAGGTGAGCAGTTCTTC. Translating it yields CSARVRQARGEQFF.